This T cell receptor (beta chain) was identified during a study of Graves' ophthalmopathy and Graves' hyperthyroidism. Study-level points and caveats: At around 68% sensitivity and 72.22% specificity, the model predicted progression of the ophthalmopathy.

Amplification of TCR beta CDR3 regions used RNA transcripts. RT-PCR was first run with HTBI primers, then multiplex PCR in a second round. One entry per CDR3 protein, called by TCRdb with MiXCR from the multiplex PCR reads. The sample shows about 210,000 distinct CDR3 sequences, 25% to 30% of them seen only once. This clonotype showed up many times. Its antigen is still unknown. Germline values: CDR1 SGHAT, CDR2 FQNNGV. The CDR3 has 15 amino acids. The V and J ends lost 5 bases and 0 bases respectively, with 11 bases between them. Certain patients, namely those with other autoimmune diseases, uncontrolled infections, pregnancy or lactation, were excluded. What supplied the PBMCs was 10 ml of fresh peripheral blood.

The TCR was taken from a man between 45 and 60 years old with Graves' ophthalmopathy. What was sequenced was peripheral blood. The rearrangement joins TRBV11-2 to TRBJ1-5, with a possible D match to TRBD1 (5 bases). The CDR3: CASSPTDNSNQPQHF. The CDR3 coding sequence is TGTGCCAGCAGCCCGACAGATAATAGCAATCAGCCCCAGCATTTT.